By share, the clone carrying this T cell receptor beta chain ranks as medium-sized. Its antigen remains unknown. The sample belongs to a study of spatial heterogeneity in lung cancer. Time point of the sample: sample taken at primary tumor resection. Every cDNA TCR molecule received its own unique molecular identifier. TCRdb reprocessed the 5' RACE reads via MiXCR and lists one record per CDR3 protein. The sample lists 1,300 or so distinct CDR3 sequences; more than 4.5% were seen once. The V and J ends lost 4 bases and 2 bases respectively, with 13 bases between them. Germline lookup yields CDR1 SGHRS and CDR2 YFSETQ. The CDR3 has 14 residues. Overall study results and limits: Higher tumor mutation counts went along with higher counts of expanded intratumoral alpha and beta TCRs.

The input for sequencing was lung tumor tissue, taken at surgery. The chain joins TRBV5-1 to TRBJ2-7; TRBD1 is a possible D gene (6 bases). This sequence was found in a male donor with early-stage non-small cell lung cancer. The CDR3 region is CASSPRGIAYEQYF. Here the CDR3 DNA reads TGCGCCAGCAGCCCCAGGGGAATCGCCTACGAGCAGTACTTC. The variable domain in full, with the rest retrieved from reference TRBV5-1 and TRBJ2-7, is KAGVTQTPRYLIKTRGQQVTLSCSPISGHRSVSWYQQTPGQGLQFLFEYFSETQRNKGNFPGRFSGRQFSNSRSEMNVSTLELGDSALYLCASSPRGIAYEQYFGPGTRLTVT.